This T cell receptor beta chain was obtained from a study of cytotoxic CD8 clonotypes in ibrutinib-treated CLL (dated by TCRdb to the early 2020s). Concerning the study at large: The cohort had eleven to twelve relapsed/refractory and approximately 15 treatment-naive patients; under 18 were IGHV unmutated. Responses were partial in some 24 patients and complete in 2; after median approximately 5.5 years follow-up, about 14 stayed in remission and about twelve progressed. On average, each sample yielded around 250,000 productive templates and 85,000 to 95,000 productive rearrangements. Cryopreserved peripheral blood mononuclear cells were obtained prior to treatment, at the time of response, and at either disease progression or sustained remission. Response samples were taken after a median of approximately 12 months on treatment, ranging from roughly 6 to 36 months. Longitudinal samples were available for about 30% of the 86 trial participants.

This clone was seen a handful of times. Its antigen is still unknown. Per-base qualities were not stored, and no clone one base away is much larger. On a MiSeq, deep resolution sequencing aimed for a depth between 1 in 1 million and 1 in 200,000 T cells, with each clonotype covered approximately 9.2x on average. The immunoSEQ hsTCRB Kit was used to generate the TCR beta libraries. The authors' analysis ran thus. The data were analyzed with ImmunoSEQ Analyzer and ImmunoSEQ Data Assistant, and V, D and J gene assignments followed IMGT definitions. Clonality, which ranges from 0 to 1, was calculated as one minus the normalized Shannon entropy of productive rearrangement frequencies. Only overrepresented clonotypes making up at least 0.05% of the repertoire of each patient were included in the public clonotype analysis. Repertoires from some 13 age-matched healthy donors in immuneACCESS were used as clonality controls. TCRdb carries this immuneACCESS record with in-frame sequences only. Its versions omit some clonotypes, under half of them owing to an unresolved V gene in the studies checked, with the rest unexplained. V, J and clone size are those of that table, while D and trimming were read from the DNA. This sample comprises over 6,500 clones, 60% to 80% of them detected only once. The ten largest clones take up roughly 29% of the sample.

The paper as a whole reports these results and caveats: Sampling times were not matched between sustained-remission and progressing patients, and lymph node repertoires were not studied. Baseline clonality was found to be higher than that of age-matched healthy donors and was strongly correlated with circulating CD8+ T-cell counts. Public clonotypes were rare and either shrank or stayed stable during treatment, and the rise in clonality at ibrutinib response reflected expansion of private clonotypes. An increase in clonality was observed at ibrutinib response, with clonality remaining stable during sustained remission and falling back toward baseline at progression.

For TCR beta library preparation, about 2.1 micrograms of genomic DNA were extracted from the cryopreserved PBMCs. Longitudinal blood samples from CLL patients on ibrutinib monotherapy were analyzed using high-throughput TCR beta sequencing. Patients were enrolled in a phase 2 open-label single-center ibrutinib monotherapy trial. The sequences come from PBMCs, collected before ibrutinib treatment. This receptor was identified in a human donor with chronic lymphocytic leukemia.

This receptor has the CDR3 CASSQFTANTEAFF. In nucleotides, the sequence is TGTGCCAGCAGCCAGTTTACAGCGAACACTGAAGCTTTCTTT. The sequence links TRBV7-6 to TRBJ1-1; the D gene remains uncertain. The germline V gene gives CDR1 as SGHVS and CDR2 as FNYEAQ. Including cysteine and phenylalanine, the CDR3 has 14 amino acids. The sequence is cut down to CDR3 DNA, 42 bases in frame from base 1. V loses 5 bases, J loses 1 base, and the germline ends lie 11 bases apart.